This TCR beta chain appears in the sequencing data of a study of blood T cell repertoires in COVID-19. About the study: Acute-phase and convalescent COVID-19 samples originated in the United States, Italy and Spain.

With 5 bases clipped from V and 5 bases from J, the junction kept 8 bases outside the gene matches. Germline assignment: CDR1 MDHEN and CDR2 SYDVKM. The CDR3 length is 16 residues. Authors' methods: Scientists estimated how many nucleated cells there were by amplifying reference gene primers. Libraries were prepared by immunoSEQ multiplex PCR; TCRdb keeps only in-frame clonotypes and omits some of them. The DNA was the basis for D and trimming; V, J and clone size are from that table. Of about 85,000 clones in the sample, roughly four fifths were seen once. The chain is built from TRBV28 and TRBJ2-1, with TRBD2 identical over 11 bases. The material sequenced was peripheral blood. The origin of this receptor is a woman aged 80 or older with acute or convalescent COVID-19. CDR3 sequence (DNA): TGTGCCAGCAGTCCCCCACTAGCGGGGGCTGACAATGAGCAGTTCTTC. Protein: CASSPPLAGADNEQFF.